This T cell receptor beta chain was found in a study of T cell repertoires and HLA-DP antigens. About the research overall: Alloreactive CD4+ T cells targeted HLA-DP on transduced HeLa. The donors, ranging 18-to-29 to 60-to-69 years, included a couple of males and one female. General study points: Against one allele, clones undetected before culture averaged approximately 36%; against the other, about 51%.

Amplification used primers for 54 TRBV and 13 TRBJ segments. Generated by immunoSEQ multiplex PCR, the TCRdb table keeps only in-frame clones and is missing some. The sample holds under 3,000 clones, 71% seen once. CDR3 size: 13 residues. Germline V lookup: CDR1 MNHNS, CDR2 SASEGT. Trimming removed 6 bases at V and 3 bases at J, with 12 bases between. HeLa cells expressing allogeneic DPB1 restimulated the approximately 15-day-expanded CD4+ cells for 24 h. Cells were stimulated with HeLa cells transduced with HLA-DPA1/DPB1, HLA-DM, invariant chain and CD80. In this sample, this clone is medium-sized (0.01 to 0.1%).

The receptor's source is a man between 60 and 75 years old in good health and CMV-seronegative. The chain joins TRBV6-1 to TRBJ2-7, with D perhaps matching TRBD2 (6 bases). The sample comprised CD137- CD4+ T cells from cultured PBMCs. This CDR3 reads CASSQTSLYEQYV. CDR3 DNA sequence: TGTGCCAGCAGCCAGACTAGTCTCTACGAGCAGTACGTC.